A selection of T cell receptor beta chains follows, all from one sample in a study of shared clonotypes between healthy human individuals. The protocol was immunoSEQ multiplex PCR, while the TCRdb copy is restricted to in-frame clones and leaves out a portion. Here the sample spans 110,000 or so clones, under 70% being singletons. The sample consisted of memory CD8+ T cells sorted from blood. Every receptor here comes from a woman aged 30 to 39 in good health. Each CDR3 is given with its conserved first and last residue. D genes are given only for firm matches.

v_call d_call cdr3_aa
TRBV6-1 TRBD1 CASSEAKLTRTGVSYEQYF
TRBV2 . CASSDKGRGTDTQYF
TRBV7-7 TRBD2 CASSLSPQLAVNTGELFF
TRBV25-1 . CASSSLQETQYF
TRBV28 . CASSLEGWEKLFF
TRBV6-6 . CASSYWVGGYGYTF
TRBV7-2 TRBD2 CASSLLGGMQYF
TRBV20-1 . CSPSAGNTQYF
TRBV6-5 . CASSYSYQGDGPLHF
TRBV11-1 . CASSSTGYEQYF
TRBV15 . CATSLDGLWFF
TRBV6-6 TRBD2 CASSPTSGDTGELFF
TRBV5-1 . CASSPGLFNEDTQYF
TRBV7-9 TRBD2 CASSSAISGELQETQYF
TRBV5-1 . CASSFGTENYGYTF
TRBV19 . CATGQGEGTYEQYF
TRBV5-1 . CASSQLHKSYEQYF
TRBV18 TRBD1 CASSPLWTGDIYGYTF
TRBV30 . CAWRGGTYYEQYF
TRBV7-8 TRBD1 CASSKPGTGGSYEQYF
TRBV29-1 TRBD1 CSTGDSQYEQYF
TRBV25-1 . CASSETYGELFF
TRBV9 TRBD1 CASRRNDRVREQYF
TRBV25-1 . CASSTNMGSAEAFF
TRBV7-9 . CASSLAVNEQFF
TRBV29-1 TRBD2 CSASPGLEETQYF
TRBV30 TRBD1 CAWSPGTGQPQHF
TRBV7-9 . CASSLVQGGTEAFF
TRBV2 TRBD2 CASSGLAVYNEQFF
TRBV5-1 TRBD1 CASSLEQGVRDEQFF
TRBV5-1 TRBD1 CASSLTGGFETQYF